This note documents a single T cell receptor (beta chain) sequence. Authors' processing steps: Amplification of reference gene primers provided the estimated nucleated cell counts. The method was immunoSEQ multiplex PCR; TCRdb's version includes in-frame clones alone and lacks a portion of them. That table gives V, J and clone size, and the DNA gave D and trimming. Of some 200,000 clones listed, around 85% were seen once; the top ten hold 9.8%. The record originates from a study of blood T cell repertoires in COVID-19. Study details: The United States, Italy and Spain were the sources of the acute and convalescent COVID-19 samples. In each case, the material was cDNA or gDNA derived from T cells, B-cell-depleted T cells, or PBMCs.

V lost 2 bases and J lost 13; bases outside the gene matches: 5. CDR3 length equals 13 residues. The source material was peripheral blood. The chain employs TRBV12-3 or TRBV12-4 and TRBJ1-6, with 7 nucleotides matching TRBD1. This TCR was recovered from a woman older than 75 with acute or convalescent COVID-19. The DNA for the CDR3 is TGTGCCAGCAGTTTAATCCCGGGACAGCCCCTCCACTTT. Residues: CASSLIPGQPLHF.